Listed below are T cell receptor beta chains from one sample, sequenced in a study of T cell responses to AZD1222 COVID-19 vaccine. Produced via immunoSEQ multiplex PCR; TCRdb's table is partial and in-frame only. This table has 150,000 or so clones, roughly nine tenths appearing once. The source was peripheral blood, collected on day 0 of AZD1222 vaccination. These TCRs come from an adult in good health. Each CDR3 is given with its conserved first and last residue. The order of the fields is D gene, clone size, J gene, V gene, CDR3 DNA, CDR3 protein. D genes are given only for firm matches. Size tells how often a clone was seen (once, few, many) or the class of an expanded clone, and some rows leave it out.

d_call: .; clone_size: .; j_call: TRBJ1-1; v_call: TRBV19; cdr3_nt: TGTGCCAGTAGCTACAGGGAGAGGTACACTGAAGCTTTCTTT; cdr3_aa: CASSYRERYTEAFF
d_call: .; clone_size: .; j_call: TRBJ2-7; v_call: TRBV28; cdr3_nt: TGTGCCAGCAGTTTATCTTCTTCCGGCACCTACGAGCAGTACTTC; cdr3_aa: CASSLSSSGTYEQYF
d_call: TRBD2; clone_size: .; j_call: TRBJ2-3; v_call: TRBV4-3; cdr3_nt: TGCGCCAGCAGCCAAGCCGTGACTAGCGGGAGGGCAACAGATACGCAGTATTTT; cdr3_aa: CASSQAVTSGRATDTQYF
d_call: .; clone_size: .; j_call: TRBJ1-1; v_call: TRBV5-1; cdr3_nt: TGCGCCAGCAGCTTGTCTGGGGGGCTGGACACTGAAGCTTTCTTT; cdr3_aa: CASSLSGGLDTEAFF
d_call: .; clone_size: .; j_call: TRBJ2-1; v_call: TRBV6-4; cdr3_nt: TGTGCCAGCAGCTCGGGGGAGAGCTCCTACAATGAGCAGTTCTTC; cdr3_aa: CASSSGESSYNEQFF
d_call: .; clone_size: once; j_call: TRBJ1-5; v_call: TRBV6-5; cdr3_nt: TGTGCCAGCAGTTACTCGGCGCGGAGCAATCAGCCCCAGCATTTT; cdr3_aa: CASSYSARSNQPQHF
d_call: .; clone_size: .; j_call: TRBJ1-5; v_call: TRBV23-1; cdr3_nt: TGCGCCCCAGGGGTGACAGCCCCGGGGGGGCCCCAGCATTTT; cdr3_aa: CAPGVTAPGGPQHF
d_call: .; clone_size: .; j_call: TRBJ1-3; v_call: TRBV7-2; cdr3_nt: TGTGCCAGCAGCTTCAACGGGCGAAACACCATATATTTT; cdr3_aa: CASSFNGRNTIYF
d_call: .; clone_size: once; j_call: TRBJ2-3; v_call: TRBV7-8; cdr3_nt: TGTGCCAGCAGCTTAAAGGTAGCGGGCACAGATACGCAGTATTTT; cdr3_aa: CASSLKVAGTDTQYF
d_call: TRBD2; clone_size: .; j_call: TRBJ2-7; v_call: TRBV7-2; cdr3_nt: TGTGCCAGCAGCTCGGGACTAGCCTCCGCCGAGCAGTACTTC; cdr3_aa: CASSSGLASAEQYF
d_call: .; clone_size: .; j_call: TRBJ2-3; v_call: TRBV24-1; cdr3_nt: TGTGCCACCAGTAGGGGCCGCACAGATACGCAGTATTTT; cdr3_aa: CATSRGRTDTQYF
d_call: .; clone_size: .; j_call: TRBJ2-4; v_call: TRBV28; cdr3_nt: TGTGCCAGCAGACCCCGGGTTGCTATCCCTATACTAAGTAGGTTC; cdr3_aa: CASRPRVAIPILSRF
d_call: .; clone_size: .; j_call: TRBJ1-6; v_call: TRBV11-2; cdr3_nt: TGTGCCAGCAGCTTAAGAGGGAATAATTCACCCCTCCACTTT; cdr3_aa: CASSLRGNNSPLHF
d_call: TRBD1; clone_size: once; j_call: TRBJ1-1; v_call: TRBV7-9; cdr3_nt: TGTGCCAGCAGCTTAACAGGGGCGAACACTGAAGCTTTCTTT; cdr3_aa: CASSLTGANTEAFF
d_call: TRBD1; clone_size: .; j_call: TRBJ2-3; v_call: TRBV19; cdr3_nt: TGTGCCAGTAGCCGGGACAGAAGCACAGATACGCAGTATTTT; cdr3_aa: CASSRDRSTDTQYF
d_call: .; clone_size: once; j_call: TRBJ2-1; v_call: TRBV19; cdr3_nt: TGTGCCAGTAAGGGACTTTCGGCCAGCCCGTACAATGAGCAGTTCTTC; cdr3_aa: CASKGLSASPYNEQFF
d_call: .; clone_size: .; j_call: TRBJ1-1; v_call: TRBV12-3/TRBV12-4; cdr3_nt: TGTGCCAGCAGTCAGGGTGGGAACACTGAAGCTTTCTTT; cdr3_aa: CASSQGGNTEAFF
d_call: TRBD1; clone_size: .; j_call: TRBJ1-2; v_call: TRBV10-1; cdr3_nt: TGCGCCAGCAGTATGGGACAGAACTATGGCTACACCTTC; cdr3_aa: CASSMGQNYGYTF
d_call: TRBD2; clone_size: .; j_call: TRBJ2-1; v_call: TRBV10-1; cdr3_nt: TGCGCCAGCAGTGACGGCGGGAGCTCCTACAATGAGCAGTTCTTC; cdr3_aa: CASSDGGSSYNEQFF
d_call: .; clone_size: .; j_call: TRBJ1-1; v_call: TRBV4-1; cdr3_nt: TGCGCCAGCAGCCAACAGGATCAATGTCGTCTTCCAGGCACTGAAGCTTTCTTT; cdr3_aa: CASSQQDQCRLPGTEAFF
d_call: .; clone_size: .; j_call: TRBJ1-5; v_call: TRBV28; cdr3_nt: TGTGCCAGCAGTTTATTCGGGGCACGAGGCAATCAGCCCCAGCATTTT; cdr3_aa: CASSLFGARGNQPQHF
d_call: .; clone_size: .; j_call: TRBJ1-6; v_call: TRBV28; cdr3_nt: TGTGCCAGCACCTCAAAGGGCGCGACCTATAATTCACCCCTCCACTTT; cdr3_aa: CASTSKGATYNSPLHF
d_call: TRBD1; clone_size: .; j_call: TRBJ1-2; v_call: TRBV7-9; cdr3_nt: TGTGCCAGCAGCCCCCGGGACAGGGAACACAGCTATGGCTACACCTTC; cdr3_aa: CASSPRDREHSYGYTF
d_call: .; clone_size: .; j_call: TRBJ1-6; v_call: TRBV11-2; cdr3_nt: TGTGCCAGCAGCTTAGGGGTCGGGAGTTCACCCCTCCACTTT; cdr3_aa: CASSLGVGSSPLHF
d_call: TRBD2; clone_size: .; j_call: TRBJ2-1; v_call: TRBV5-1; cdr3_nt: TGCGCCAGCAGCTTGCGGCCTAGCGGGAGTCTGGGGGAGCAGTTCTTC; cdr3_aa: CASSLRPSGSLGEQFF
d_call: .; clone_size: .; j_call: TRBJ1-1; v_call: TRBV20-1; cdr3_nt: TGCAGTGCTAGATCGGTAGGTGAAGCTTTCTTT; cdr3_aa: CSARSVGEAFF
d_call: TRBD1; clone_size: .; j_call: TRBJ2-1; v_call: TRBV7-2; cdr3_nt: TGTGCCAGCAGCTTATCGCCCGGGACAGCCTACAATGAGCAGTTCTTC; cdr3_aa: CASSLSPGTAYNEQFF
d_call: TRBD1; clone_size: .; j_call: TRBJ2-7; v_call: TRBV5-1; cdr3_nt: TGCGCCAGCAGCTCCGGGACAGGGAACGAGCAGTACTTC; cdr3_aa: CASSSGTGNEQYF
d_call: .; clone_size: .; j_call: TRBJ2-7; v_call: TRBV28; cdr3_nt: TGTGCCAGCAGGTCTGGGGACAAAAACTACGAGCAGTACTTC; cdr3_aa: CASRSGDKNYEQYF